The clone carrying this T cell receptor beta chain has ten or more counts. Its antigen is unidentified. The data were obtained in a study of breast tumors, draining lymph nodes, adjacent tissues. Findings and limits, study-wide: Data only fit, rather than demonstrated, lymph node origin of most tumor T cells. Data fit most tumor T cells coming from lymph node, expanding in tumor. Tumor TCR diversity was below lymph nodes but above nontumor tissue.

Axillary draining lymph nodes of breast cancer patients supplied the node samples. TCRdb recomputed calls from the multiplex PCR reads with MiXCR, one row per CDR3 protein. The sample includes hundreds of thousands of distinct CDR3 sequences, 32% of them seen just once. Source material: axillary lymph node tissue. The TCR originated in a female donor with breast cancer. Some clones in this sample may be carry-over from other donors' samples.

As DNA, the CDR3 is TGTGCCAGCAGCTTATTTGTCGACGAGCAGTACTTC. Residues: CASSLFVDEQYF. V is TRBV7-9 and J is TRBJ2-7; D is undetermined. Trimming removed 2 bases at V and 5 bases at J, with 7 bases between. The germline gives CDR1 SEHNR, CDR2 FQNEAQ (reference sequence). The CDR3 length is 12 residues. The whole variable domain, filled in from reference TRBV7-9 and TRBJ2-7, reads DTGVSQNPRHKITKRGQNVTFRCDPISEHNRLYWYRQTLGQGPEFLTYFQNEAQLEKSRLLSDRFSAERPKGSFSTLEIQRTEQGDSAMYLCASSLFVDEQYFGPGTRLTVT.